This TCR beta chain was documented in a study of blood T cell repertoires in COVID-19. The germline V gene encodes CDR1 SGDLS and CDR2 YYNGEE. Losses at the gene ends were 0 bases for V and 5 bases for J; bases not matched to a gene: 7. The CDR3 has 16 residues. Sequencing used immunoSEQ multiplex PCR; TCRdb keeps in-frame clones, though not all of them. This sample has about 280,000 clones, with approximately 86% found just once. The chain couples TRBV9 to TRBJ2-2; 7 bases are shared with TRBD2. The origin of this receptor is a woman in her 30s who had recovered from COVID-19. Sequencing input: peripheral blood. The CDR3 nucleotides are TGTGCCAGCAGCGTAGGGGGAGGGCCAAGTACCGGGGAGCTGTTTTTT. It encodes CASSVGGGPSTGELFF.